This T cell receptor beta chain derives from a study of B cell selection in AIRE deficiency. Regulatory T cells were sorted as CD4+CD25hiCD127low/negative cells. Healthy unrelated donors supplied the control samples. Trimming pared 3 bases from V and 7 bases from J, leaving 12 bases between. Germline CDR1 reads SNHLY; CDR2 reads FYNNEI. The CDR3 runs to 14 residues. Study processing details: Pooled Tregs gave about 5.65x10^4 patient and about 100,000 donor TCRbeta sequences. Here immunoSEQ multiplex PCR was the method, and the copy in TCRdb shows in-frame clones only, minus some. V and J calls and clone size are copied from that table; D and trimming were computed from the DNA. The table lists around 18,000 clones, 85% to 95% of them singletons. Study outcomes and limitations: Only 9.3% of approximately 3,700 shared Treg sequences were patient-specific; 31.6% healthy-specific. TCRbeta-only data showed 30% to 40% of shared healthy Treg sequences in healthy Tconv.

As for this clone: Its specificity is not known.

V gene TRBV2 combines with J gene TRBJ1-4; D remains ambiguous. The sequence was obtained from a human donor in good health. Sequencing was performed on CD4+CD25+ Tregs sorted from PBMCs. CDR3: CASSEEATSEKLFF. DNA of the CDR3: TGTGCCAGCAGTGAGGAGGCTACCTCTGAAAAACTGTTTTTT.